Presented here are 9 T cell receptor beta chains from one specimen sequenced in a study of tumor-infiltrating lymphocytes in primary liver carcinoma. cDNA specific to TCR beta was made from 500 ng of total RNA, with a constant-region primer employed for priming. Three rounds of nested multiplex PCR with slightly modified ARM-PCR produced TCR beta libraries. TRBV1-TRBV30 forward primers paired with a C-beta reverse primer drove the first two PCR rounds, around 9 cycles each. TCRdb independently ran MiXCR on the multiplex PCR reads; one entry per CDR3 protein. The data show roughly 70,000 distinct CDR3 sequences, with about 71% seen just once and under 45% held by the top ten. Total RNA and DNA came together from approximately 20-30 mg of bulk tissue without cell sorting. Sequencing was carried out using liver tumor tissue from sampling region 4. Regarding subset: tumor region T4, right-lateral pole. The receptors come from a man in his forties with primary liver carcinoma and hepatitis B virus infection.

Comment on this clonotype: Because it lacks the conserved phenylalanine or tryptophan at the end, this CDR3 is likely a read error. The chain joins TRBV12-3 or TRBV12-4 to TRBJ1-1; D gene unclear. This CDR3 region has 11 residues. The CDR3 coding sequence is TGTGTCAGCAGTTTGGCCTCTGAAGCTTTCCTT. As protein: CVSSLASEAFL.

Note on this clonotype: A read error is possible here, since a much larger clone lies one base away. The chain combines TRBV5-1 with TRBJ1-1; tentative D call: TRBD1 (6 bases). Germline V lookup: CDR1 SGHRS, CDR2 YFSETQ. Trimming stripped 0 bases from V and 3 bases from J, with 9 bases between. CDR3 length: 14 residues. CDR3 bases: TGCGCCAGCAGCTTGGCAGGGGACTACACTGAAGCTTTCTTT. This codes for CASSLAGDYTEAFF.

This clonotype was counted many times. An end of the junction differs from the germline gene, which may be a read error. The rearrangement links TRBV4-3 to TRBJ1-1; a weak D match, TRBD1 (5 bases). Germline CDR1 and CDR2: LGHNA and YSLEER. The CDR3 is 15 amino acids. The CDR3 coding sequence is TGCGCCAGCAGCCCGGGACCCCGAGAGAACGCTGAAGCTTTCTTT. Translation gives CASSPGPRENAEAFF.

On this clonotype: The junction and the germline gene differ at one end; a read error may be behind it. The CDR3 region is CANSLARLALENKVTQYF. CDR3 DNA: TGTGCCAACAGCTTAGCGAGGCTAGCCCTGGAAAATAAAGTGACCCAGTACTTC. The V gene is TRBV11-2, the J gene TRBJ2-5; possibly TRBD2 for D (5 bases). The CDR3 is made up of 18 amino acids. CDR1 SGHAT and CDR2 FQNNGV come from the germline V gene.

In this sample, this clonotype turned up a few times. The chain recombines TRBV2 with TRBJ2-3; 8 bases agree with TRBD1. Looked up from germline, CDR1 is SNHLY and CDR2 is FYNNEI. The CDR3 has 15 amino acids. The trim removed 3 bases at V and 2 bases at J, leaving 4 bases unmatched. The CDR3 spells CASSEDRAVTDTQYF. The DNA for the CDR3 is TGTGCCAGCAGTGAGGACAGGGCAGTCACAGATACGCAGTATTTT. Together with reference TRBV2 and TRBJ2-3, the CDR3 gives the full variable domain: EPEVTQTPSHQVTQMGQEVILRCVPISNHLYFYWYRQILGQKVEFLVSFYNNEISEKSEIFDDQFSVERPDGSNFTLKIRSTKLEDSAMYFCASSEDRAVTDTQYFGPGTRLTVL.

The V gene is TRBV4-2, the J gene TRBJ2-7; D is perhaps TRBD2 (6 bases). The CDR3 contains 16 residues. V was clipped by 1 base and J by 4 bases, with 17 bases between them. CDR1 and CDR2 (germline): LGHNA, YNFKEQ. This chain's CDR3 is CASSQGFSGFTYEQYF. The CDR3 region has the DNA TGTGCCAGCAGCCAAGGGTTTAGCGGCTTTACTTACGAGCAGTACTTC.

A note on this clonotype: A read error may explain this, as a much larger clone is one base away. The CDR3 coding sequence is TGTGCCAGCAGTGATAGAGTAAATTTGAATGAGCAGTTCTTC. Its protein product is CASSDRVNLNEQFF. The genes are TRBV2 and TRBJ2-1; D unresolved. With 3 bases removed from V and 7 bases from J, the gap between germline ends came to 13 bases. The CDR3 length is 14 residues. Germline CDR1 and CDR2: SNHLY and FYNNEI.

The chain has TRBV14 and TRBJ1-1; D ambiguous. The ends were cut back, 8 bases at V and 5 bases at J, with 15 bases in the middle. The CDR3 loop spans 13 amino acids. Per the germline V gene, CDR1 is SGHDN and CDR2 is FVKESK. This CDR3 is CASGQDWVTEAFF. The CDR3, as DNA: TGTGCCAGCGGTCAAGACTGGGTAACTGAAGCTTTCTTT.

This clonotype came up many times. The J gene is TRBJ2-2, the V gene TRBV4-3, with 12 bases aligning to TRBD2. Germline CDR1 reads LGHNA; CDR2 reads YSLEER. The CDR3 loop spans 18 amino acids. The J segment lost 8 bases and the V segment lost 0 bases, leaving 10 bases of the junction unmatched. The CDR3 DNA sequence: TGCGCCAGCAGCCAAGATAGCCCGGGACTAGCGGGCCTGGGGGAGCTGTTTTTT. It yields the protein CASSQDSPGLAGLGELFF.